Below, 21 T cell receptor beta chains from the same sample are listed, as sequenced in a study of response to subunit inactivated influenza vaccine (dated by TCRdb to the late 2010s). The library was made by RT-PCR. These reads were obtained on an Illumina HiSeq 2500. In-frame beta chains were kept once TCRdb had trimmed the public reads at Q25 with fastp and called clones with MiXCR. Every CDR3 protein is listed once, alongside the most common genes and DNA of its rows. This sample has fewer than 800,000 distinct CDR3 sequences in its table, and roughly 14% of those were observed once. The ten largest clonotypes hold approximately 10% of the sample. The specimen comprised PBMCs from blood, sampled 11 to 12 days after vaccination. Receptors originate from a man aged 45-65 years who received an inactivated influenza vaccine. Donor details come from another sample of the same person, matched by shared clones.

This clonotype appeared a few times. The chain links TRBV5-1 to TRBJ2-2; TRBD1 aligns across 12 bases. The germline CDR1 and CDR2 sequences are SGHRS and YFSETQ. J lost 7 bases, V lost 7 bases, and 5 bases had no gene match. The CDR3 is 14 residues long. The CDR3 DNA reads TGCGCCAGCTCCGGGACAGGGGGCTTCGGGGAGCTGTTTTTT. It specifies CASSGTGGFGELFF.

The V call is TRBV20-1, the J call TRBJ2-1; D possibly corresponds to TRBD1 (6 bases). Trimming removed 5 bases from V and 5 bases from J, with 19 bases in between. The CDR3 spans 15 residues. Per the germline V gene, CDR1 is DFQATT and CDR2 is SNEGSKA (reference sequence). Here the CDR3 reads CSADPGHPSHNEQFF. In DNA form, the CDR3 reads TGCAGTGCTGACCCGGGACATCCCTCTCACAATGAGCAGTTCTTC.

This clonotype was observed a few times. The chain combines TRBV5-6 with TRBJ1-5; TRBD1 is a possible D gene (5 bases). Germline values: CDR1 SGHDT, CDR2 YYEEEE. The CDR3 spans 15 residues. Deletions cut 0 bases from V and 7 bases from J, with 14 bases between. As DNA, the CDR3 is TGTGCCAGCAGCTTGGGGTGGGGGGGAGGACAGCCCCAGCATTTT. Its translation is CASSLGWGGGQPQHF.

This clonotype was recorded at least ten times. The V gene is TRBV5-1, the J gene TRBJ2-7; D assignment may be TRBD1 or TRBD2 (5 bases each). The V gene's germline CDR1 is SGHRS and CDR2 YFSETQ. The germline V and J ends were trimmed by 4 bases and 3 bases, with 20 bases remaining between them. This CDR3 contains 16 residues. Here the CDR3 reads CASSLGPGRAFYEQYF. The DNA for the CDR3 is TGCGCCAGCAGCCTCGGCCCGGGACGGGCGTTCTACGAGCAGTACTTC. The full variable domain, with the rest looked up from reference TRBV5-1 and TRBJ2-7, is KAGVTQTPRYLIKTRGQQVTLSCSPISGHRSVSWYQQTPGQGLQFLFEYFSETQRNKGNFPGRFSGRQFSNSRSEMNVSTLELGDSALYLCASSLGPGRAFYEQYFGPGTRLTVT.

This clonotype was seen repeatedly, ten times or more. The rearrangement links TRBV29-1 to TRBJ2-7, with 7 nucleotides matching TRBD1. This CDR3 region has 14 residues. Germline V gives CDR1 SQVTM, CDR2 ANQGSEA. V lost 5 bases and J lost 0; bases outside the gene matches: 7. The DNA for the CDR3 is TGCAGCGTTTCCGCCGGGACAGCCTCCTACGAGCAGTACTTC. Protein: CSVSAGTASYEQYF.

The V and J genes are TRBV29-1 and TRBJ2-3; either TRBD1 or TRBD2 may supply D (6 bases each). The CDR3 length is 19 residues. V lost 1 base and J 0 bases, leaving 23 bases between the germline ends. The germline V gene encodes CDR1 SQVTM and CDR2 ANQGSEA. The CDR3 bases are TGCAGCGTTGAAGGGTCCGCGGGACACTTATACTCTAGCACAGATACGCAGTATTTT. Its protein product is CSVEGSAGHLYSSTDTQYF.

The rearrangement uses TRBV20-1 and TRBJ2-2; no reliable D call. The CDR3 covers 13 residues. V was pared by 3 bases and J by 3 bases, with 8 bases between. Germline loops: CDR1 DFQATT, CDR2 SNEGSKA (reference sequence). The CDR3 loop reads CSARAGDTGELFF. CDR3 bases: TGCAGTGCTAGGGCAGGAGACACCGGGGAGCTGTTTTTT.

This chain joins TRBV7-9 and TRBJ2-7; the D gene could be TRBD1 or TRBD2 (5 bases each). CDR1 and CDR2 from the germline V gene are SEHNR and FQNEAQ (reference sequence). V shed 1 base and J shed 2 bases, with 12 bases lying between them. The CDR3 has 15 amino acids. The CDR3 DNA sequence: TGTGCCAGCAGCTTAGTCCCAGGGACCACCTACGAGCAGTACTTC. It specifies CASSLVPGTTYEQYF.

This chain's CDR3 is CASTPVGGQEKLFF. Here the CDR3 DNA reads TGCGCCAGCACCCCAGTGGGTGGCCAGGAAAAACTGTTTTTT. The rearrangement uses TRBV5-1 and TRBJ1-4; D not certain. Per the germline V gene, CDR1 is SGHRS and CDR2 is YFSETQ. This CDR3 has 14 residues. The V end was cut by 6 bases, the J end by 8 bases, with 17 bases between.

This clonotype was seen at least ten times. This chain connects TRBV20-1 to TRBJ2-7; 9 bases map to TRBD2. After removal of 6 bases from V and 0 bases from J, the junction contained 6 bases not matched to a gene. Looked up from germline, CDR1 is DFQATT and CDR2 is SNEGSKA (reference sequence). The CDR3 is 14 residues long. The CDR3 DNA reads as TGCAGTGCCAATAGCGGGGGATTCTCCTACGAGCAGTACTTC. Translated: CSANSGGFSYEQYF.

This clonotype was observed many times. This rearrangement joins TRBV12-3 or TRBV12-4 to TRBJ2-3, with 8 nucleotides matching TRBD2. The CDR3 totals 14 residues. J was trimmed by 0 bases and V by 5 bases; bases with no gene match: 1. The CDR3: CASSGLASTDTQYF. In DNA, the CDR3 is TGTGCCAGCAGTGGACTAGCTAGCACAGATACGCAGTATTTT.

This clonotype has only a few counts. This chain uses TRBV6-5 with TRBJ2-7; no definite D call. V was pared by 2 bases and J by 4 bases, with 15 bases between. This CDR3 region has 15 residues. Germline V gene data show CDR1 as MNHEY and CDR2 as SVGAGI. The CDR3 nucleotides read TGTGCCAGCAGTTACAGAGAGTCGCCCCCGTACGAGCAGTACTTC. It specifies CASSYRESPPYEQYF.

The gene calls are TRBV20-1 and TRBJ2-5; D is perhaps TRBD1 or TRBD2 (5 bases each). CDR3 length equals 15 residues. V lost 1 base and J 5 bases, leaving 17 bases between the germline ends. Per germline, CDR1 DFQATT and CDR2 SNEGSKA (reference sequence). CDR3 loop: CSARAPQGSAETQYF. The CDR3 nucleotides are TGCAGTGCTAGAGCTCCCCAGGGTAGCGCGGAGACCCAGTACTTC.

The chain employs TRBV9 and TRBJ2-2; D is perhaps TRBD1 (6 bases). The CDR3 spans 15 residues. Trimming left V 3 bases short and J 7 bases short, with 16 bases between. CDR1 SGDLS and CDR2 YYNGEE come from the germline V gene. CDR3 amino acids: CASSGQGPPSGELFF. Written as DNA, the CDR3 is TGTGCCAGCAGCGGGCAGGGGCCCCCCAGCGGGGAGCTGTTTTTT.

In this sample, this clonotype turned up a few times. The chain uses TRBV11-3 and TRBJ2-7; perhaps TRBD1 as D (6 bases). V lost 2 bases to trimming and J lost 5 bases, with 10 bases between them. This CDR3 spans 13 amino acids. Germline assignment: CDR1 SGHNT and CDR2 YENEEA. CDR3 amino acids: CASSLLGQDEQYF. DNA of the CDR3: TGTGCCAGCAGCTTACTGGGACAAGACGAGCAGTACTTC.

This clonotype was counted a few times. CDR3 coding DNA: TGTGCCAGCAATGACCCAGGGGGCAGCTCTGGAAACACCATATATTTT. Translating it yields CASNDPGGSSGNTIYF. The chain recombines TRBV28 with TRBJ1-3, with 8 nucleotides matching TRBD1. This CDR3 comprises 16 residues. V lost 7 bases to trimming and J lost 0 bases; unmatched junction nucleotides: 8. Looked up from germline, CDR1 is MDHEN and CDR2 is SYDVKM.

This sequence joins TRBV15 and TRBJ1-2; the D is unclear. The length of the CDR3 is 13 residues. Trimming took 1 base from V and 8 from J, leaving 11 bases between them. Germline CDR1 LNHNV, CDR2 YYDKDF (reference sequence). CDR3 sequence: CATSRGPLEGYTF. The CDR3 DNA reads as TGTGCCACCAGCAGAGGACCCCTGGAGGGCTACACCTTC.

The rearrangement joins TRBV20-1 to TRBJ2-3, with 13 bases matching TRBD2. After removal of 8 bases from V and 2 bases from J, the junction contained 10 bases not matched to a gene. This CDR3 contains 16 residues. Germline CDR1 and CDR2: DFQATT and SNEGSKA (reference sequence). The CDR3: CSSLWGTSGATDTQYF. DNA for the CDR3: TGCAGTTCTCTATGGGGGACTAGCGGGGCCACAGATACGCAGTATTTT.

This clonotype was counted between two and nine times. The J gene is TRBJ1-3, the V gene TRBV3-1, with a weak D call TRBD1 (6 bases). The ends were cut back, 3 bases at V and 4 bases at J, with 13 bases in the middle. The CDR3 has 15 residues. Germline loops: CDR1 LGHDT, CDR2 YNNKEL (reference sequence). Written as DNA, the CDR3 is TGTGCCAGCAGCCAGCCAGGGGCGCGAGGAAACACCATATATTTT. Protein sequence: CASSQPGARGNTIYF.

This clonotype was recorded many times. The CDR3 coding sequence is TGTGCCAGCAGTTTAGCTAGCGGGAGAAACGACGAGCAGTACTTC. Translated: CASSLASGRNDEQYF. The rearrangement uses TRBV12-3 or TRBV12-4 and TRBJ2-7, with TRBD2 identical over 9 bases. The CDR3 is 15 amino acids. J was trimmed by 5 bases and V by 0 bases; bases with no gene match: 5.

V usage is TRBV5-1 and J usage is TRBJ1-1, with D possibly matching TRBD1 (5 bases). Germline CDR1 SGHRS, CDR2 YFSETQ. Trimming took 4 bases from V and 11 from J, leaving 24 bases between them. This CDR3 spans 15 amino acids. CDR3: CASSPGGAGWEGAFF. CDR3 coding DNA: TGCGCCAGCAGCCCCGGGGGAGCTGGGTGGGAGGGGGCTTTCTTT.